Listed here are 16 T cell receptor beta chains from one sample, sequenced in a study of CD8+CD57+ T cells in acquired aplastic anemia. For CDR3 and TCR beta VDJ profiling, genomic DNA was the template used. TCRdb itself ran the reads through MiXCR, one entry per CDR3 protein. The sample has 150,000 to 200,000 distinct CDR3 sequences; roughly 47% are singletons. The sample comprised sorted CD4+, CD8+, or CD8+CD57+ T cells (not recorded which) from PBMCs. The receptor set was obtained from a human donor in good health.

This clonotype appeared once. The CDR3 loop reads CASSLVNSGPYEQYF. The CDR3, as DNA: TGTGCCAGCAGCTTAGTGAATAGCGGGCCCTACGAGCAGTACTTC. The chain joins TRBV7-2 to TRBJ2-7, with 7 bases that match TRBD2. V shed 1 base and J 2 bases; nucleotides not matched to a gene: 5. Germline-derived CDR1 and CDR2 are SGHTA and FQGNSA. The CDR3 covers 15 residues.

The chain recombines TRBV25-1 with TRBJ2-3; D remains unclear. Looked up from germline, CDR1 is MGHDK and CDR2 is SYGVNS. V was cut by 6 bases and J by 2 bases, with 12 bases left in between. The CDR3 has 14 residues. The CDR3 loop is CASSVRLHTDTQYF. CDR3 in DNA: TGTGCCAGCAGCGTCAGACTGCACACAGATACGCAGTATTTT.

The V and J genes are TRBV5-1 and TRBJ2-2, with 9 bases that match TRBD2. The junction had 11 bases not matched to a gene; V was cut back by 2 bases and J by 3 bases. The CDR3 spans 18 residues. Germline CDR1 and CDR2: SGHRS and YFSETQ. DNA of the CDR3: TGCGCCAGCAGCTTAAGGGGTAGCGGGAGCTCTTACACCGGGGAGCTGTTTTTT. This codes for CASSLRGSGSSYTGELFF.

The rearrangement joins TRBV20-1 to TRBJ1-2; D is uncertain. This CDR3 region has 13 residues. V dropped 1 base and J dropped 2 bases, with 8 bases sitting between them. CDR1 is DFQATT, CDR2 SNEGSKA, per germline (reference sequence). The DNA of the CDR3 is TGCAGTGCTAGAGTTCCGGGGAACTATGGCTACACCTTC. Translating it yields CSARVPGNYGYTF.

The sample holds one count of this clonotype. This chain connects TRBV5-1 to TRBJ2-2; 9 bases match TRBD2. The V gene's germline CDR1 is SGHRS and CDR2 YFSETQ. This CDR3 region has 17 residues. Unmatched junction bases numbered 9, after V lost 0 bases and J lost 6 bases. Here the CDR3 DNA reads TGCGCCAGCAGCTTGGGCTTGGCTAGCGGGGTTCCCGGGGAGCTGTTTTTT. Protein: CASSLGLASGVPGELFF.

This clonotype was counted once. The J gene is TRBJ1-2, the V gene TRBV7-9; TRBD1 matches 8 bases. The germline V gene encodes CDR1 SEHNR and CDR2 FQNEAQ (reference sequence). The CDR3 contains 13 residues. Germline trimming cut 5 bases from V and 4 bases from J; bases unmatched to any gene: 3. CDR3 DNA sequence: TGTGCCAGCAGCGGCGGGACAGGCTATGGCTACACCTTC. This gives the protein CASSGGTGYGYTF.

This clonotype was detected a few times. V and J are TRBV29-1 and TRBJ2-7; D might be TRBD1 or TRBD2, each matching 5 bases. Germline V gives CDR1 SQVTM, CDR2 ANQGSEA. Trimming removed 6 bases from V and 4 bases from J, with 10 bases in between. CDR3 length equals 11 residues. As DNA, the CDR3 is TGCAGCGTAGCGGACATTTACGAGCAGTACTTC. Its protein product is CSVADIYEQYF.

The rearrangement uses TRBV7-9 and TRBJ2-6; no firm D call. Trimming removed 5 bases at V and 0 bases at J, with 5 bases between. CDR3 length: 14 amino acids. CDR1 is SEHNR, CDR2 FQNEAQ, per germline (reference sequence). Here the CDR3 reads CASSPPSGANVLTF. The DNA of the CDR3 is TGTGCCAGCAGCCCCCCCTCTGGGGCCAACGTCCTGACTTTC.

This clonotype was seen a few times. A much bigger clone sits one base away, suggesting this may be a read error. The chain is built from TRBV19 and TRBJ1-1, with 8 bases that match TRBD1. Germline-derived CDR1 and CDR2 are LNHDA and SQIVND (reference sequence). The trim removed 5 bases at V and 0 bases at J, leaving 5 bases unmatched. The CDR3 extends over 15 amino acids. As DNA, the CDR3 is TGTGCCAGTAGTCCCCGGGACAGGTTGAACACTGAAGCTTTCTTT. Protein product: CASSPRDRLNTEAFF.

Points on this clonotype: This may arise from a read error, as a much more abundant clone is one base away. The CDR3 reads CASSGPTSGTGEPYF. CDR3 sequence (DNA): TGTGCCAGCAGTGGTCCGACTAGCGGGACGGGCGAGCCGTACTTC. The chain couples TRBV6-1 to TRBJ2-7; 11 bases map to TRBD2. Per germline, CDR1 MNHNS and CDR2 SASEGT. This CDR3 has 15 amino acids.

This clonotype came up many times. This chain uses TRBV20-1 with TRBJ2-1, with D perhaps TRBD1 or TRBD2 (5 bases each). CDR1 is DFQATT and CDR2 is SNEGSKA in the germline V gene (reference sequence). V dropped 5 bases and J dropped 6 bases, with 26 bases sitting between them. The CDR3 has 17 amino acids. The CDR3 sequence: CSADKPSGAPWGNEQFF. As DNA, the CDR3 is TGCAGTGCTGACAAACCATCCGGGGCCCCGTGGGGCAATGAGCAGTTCTTC.

This clonotype was observed a few times. The V gene is TRBV20-1, the J gene TRBJ2-1, with 9 bases that match TRBD1. Losses at the gene ends were 3 bases for V and 1 base for J; bases not matched to a gene: 1. The CDR3 runs to 14 residues. Germline CDR1 and CDR2: DFQATT and SNEGSKA (reference sequence). DNA of the CDR3: TGCAGTGCTAGGGGGACAGGGTCCTACAATGAGCAGTTCTTC. This sequence encodes CSARGTGSYNEQFF.

This clonotype was observed at least ten times. The chain is built from TRBV20-1 and TRBJ1-2; 7 bases map to TRBD1. CDR3 length: 16 amino acids. The V gene's germline CDR1 is DFQATT and CDR2 SNEGSKA (reference sequence). Losses at the gene ends were 6 bases for V and 3 bases for J; bases not matched to a gene: 16. The CDR3 sequence: CSAQVGVTGTDYGYTF. For the CDR3, the DNA is TGCAGTGCCCAAGTCGGGGTTACGGGGACAGACTATGGCTACACCTTC.

The chain is built from TRBV7-8 and TRBJ2-1; no clear D gene. V shed 4 bases and J shed 3 bases, with 7 bases lying between them. Germline loops: CDR1 SGHVS, CDR2 FQNEAQ. This CDR3 has 13 amino acids. The CDR3 protein is CASSSMGYNEQFF. DNA of the CDR3: TGTGCCAGCAGCTCGATGGGCTACAATGAGCAGTTCTTC.

This clonotype was detected a few times. This sequence joins TRBV24-1 and TRBJ2-2; possible D gene TRBD2, 6 bases. The V and J ends lost 4 bases and 1 base respectively, with 12 bases between them. Looked up from germline, CDR1 is KGHDR and CDR2 is SFDVKD. CDR3 size: 16 residues. In DNA form, the CDR3 reads TGTGCCACCAGTGAAGTGCTAGCGTTGAACACCGGGGAGCTGTTTTTT. Its translation is CATSEVLALNTGELFF.

This clonotype was seen many times. The V call is TRBV10-1, the J call TRBJ2-4, with TRBD1 matching 8 bases. The germline gives CDR1 WNHNN, CDR2 SYGVQD (reference sequence). Germline trimming cut 6 bases from V and 0 bases from J; bases unmatched to any gene: 13. The CDR3 is made up of 18 amino acids. CDR3 bases: TGCGCCAGCAGAGCGACAGGGGATTTCCATATAGCCAAAAACATTCAGTACTTC. Translation gives CASRATGDFHIAKNIQYF.